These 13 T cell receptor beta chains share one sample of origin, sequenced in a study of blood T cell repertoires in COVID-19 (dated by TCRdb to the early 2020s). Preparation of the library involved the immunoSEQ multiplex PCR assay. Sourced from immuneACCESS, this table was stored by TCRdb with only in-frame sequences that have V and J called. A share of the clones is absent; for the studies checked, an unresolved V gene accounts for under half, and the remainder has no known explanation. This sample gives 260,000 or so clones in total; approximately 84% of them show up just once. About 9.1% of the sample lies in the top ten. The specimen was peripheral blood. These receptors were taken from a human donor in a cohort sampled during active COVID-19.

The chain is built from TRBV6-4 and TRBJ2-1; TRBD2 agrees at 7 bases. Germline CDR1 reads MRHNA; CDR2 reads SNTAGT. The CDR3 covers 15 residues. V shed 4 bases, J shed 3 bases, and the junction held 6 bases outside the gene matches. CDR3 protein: CASSVKTGGYNEQFF. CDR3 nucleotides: TGTGCCAGCAGTGTTAAGACGGGAGGCTACAATGAGCAGTTCTTC.

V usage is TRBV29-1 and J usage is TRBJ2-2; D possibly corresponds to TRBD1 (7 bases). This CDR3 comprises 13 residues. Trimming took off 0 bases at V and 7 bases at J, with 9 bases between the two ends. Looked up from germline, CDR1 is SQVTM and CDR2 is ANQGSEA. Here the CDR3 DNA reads TGCAGCGTTGAAGACAGGGGGGTCGGGGAGCTGTTTTTT. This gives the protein CSVEDRGVGELFF.

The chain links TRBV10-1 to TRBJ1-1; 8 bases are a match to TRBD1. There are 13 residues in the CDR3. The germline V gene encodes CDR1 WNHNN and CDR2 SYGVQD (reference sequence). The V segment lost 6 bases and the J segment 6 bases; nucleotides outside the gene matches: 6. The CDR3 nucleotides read TGCGCCAGCAGCAATGGACAGGGTCCTGAAGCTTTCTTT. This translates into CASSNGQGPEAFF.

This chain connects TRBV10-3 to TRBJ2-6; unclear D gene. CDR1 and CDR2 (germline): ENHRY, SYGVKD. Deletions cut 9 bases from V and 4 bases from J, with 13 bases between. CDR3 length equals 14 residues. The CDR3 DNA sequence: TGTGCCATTTCTCTGGTAGCCGGGGCCAACGTCCTGACTTTC. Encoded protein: CAISLVAGANVLTF.

The DNA of the CDR3 is TGTGCCAGCAGTTTGGACAGGAGAGCTTATAACGAGCAGTACTTC. Residues: CASSLDRRAYNEQYF. The chain combines TRBV7-2 with TRBJ2-7, with TRBD1 identical over 7 bases. The CDR3 has 15 residues. The V gene end was trimmed by 6 bases and the J gene end by 5 bases; junction bases not matched to a gene: 13. CDR1 and CDR2 (germline): SGHTA, FQGNSA.

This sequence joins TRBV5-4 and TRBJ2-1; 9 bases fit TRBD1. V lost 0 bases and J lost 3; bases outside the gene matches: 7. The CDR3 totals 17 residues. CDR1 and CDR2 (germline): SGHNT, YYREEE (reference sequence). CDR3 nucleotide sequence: TGTGCCAGCAGCTTGGCCGGGGGACAGGGCAACTACAATGAGCAGTTCTTC. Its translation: CASSLAGGQGNYNEQFF.

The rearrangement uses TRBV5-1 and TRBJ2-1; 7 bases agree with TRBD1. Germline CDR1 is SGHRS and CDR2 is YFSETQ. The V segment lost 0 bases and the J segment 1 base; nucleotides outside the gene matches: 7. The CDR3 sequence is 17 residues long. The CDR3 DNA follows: TGCGCCAGCAGCTTGGGCACAGGGGTAGGTTCCTACAATGAGCAGTTCTTC. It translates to CASSLGTGVGSYNEQFF. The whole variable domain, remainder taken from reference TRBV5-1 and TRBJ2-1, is KAGVTQTPRYLIKTRGQQVTLSCSPISGHRSVSWYQQTPGQGLQFLFEYFSETQRNKGNFPGRFSGRQFSNSRSEMNVSTLELGDSALYLCASSLGTGVGSYNEQFFGPGTRLTVL.

In nucleotides, the CDR3 is TGTGCCAGCAGTATAGAGACATATAGCAATCAGCCCCAGCATTTT. Translated: CASSIETYSNQPQHF. The V gene is TRBV6-5, the J gene TRBJ1-5; D is uncertain. CDR1 and CDR2 from the germline V gene are MNHEY and SVGAGI. V was shortened by 5 bases and J by 0 bases, with 11 bases between the two germline ends. This CDR3 has 15 amino acids.

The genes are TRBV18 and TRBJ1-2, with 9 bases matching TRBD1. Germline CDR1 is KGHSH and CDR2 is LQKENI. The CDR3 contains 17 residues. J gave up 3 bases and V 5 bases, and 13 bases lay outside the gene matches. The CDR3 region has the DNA TGTGCCAGCTCATCCACGAGGGAGGGACAGGGTCACTATGGCTACACCTTC. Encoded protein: CASSSTREGQGHYGYTF. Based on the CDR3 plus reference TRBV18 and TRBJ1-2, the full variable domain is NAGVMQNPRHLVRRRGQEARLRCSPMKGHSHVYWYRQLPEEGLKFMVYLQKENIIDESGMPKERFSAEFPKEGPSILRIQQVVRGDSAAYFCASSSTREGQGHYGYTFGSGTRLTVV.

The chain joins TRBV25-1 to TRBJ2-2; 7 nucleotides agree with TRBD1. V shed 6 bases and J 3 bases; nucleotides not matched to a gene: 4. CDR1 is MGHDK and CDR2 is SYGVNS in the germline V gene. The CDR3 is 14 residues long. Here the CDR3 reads CASRTGTDTGELFF. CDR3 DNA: TGTGCCAGCAGGACAGGGACGGACACCGGGGAGCTGTTTTTT.

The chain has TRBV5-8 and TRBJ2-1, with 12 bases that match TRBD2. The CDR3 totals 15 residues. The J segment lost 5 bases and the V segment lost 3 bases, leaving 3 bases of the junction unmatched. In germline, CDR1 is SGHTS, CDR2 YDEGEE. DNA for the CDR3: TGTGCCAGCAGCTCGTGGACTAGCGGGGACAATGAGCAGTTCTTC. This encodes CASSSWTSGDNEQFF.

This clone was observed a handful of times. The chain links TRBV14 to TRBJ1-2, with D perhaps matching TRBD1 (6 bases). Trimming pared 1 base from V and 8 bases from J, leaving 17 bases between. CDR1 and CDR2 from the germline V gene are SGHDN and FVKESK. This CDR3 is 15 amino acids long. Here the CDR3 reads CASSQGFRDKIGYTF. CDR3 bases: TGTGCCAGCAGCCAAGGGTTTCGGGACAAGATCGGCTACACCTTC.

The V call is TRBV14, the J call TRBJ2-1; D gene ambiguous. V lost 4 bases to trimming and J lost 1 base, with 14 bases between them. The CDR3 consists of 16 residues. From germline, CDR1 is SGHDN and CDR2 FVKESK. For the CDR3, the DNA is TGTGCCAGCAGCCGAGTTCGGGTAAGGTCCTACAATGAGCAGTTCTTC. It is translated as CASSRVRVRSYNEQFF.